Listed here is a single T cell receptor (beta chain). Trimming took 4 bases from V and 7 from J, leaving 13 bases between them. CDR1 is MGHRA and CDR2 is YSYEKL in the germline V gene. CDR3 length: 13 amino acids. This record belongs to a study of blood T cell repertoires in COVID-19. Study context: COVID-19 samples, acute and convalescent, were from the United States, Italy and Spain. PBMCs, B-cell-depleted T cells, or T cells provided the cDNA or gDNA that made up the material.

In the original processing: Reference gene primer amplification in the assay estimated nucleated cell counts. Assay: immunoSEQ multiplex PCR; the TCRdb copy retains only in-frame clones and omits some. For V, J and clone size, that table is used; D and trimming come from the DNA. The profile covers 350,000 to 450,000 clones, with 85% appearing a single time and roughly 3.6% taken by the ten largest. Sequencing was done on a sample of peripheral blood. The clonotype originates from a woman between 18 and 30 years old with acute or convalescent COVID-19. This chain uses TRBV4-1 with TRBJ1-1; D possibly corresponds to TRBD1 (5 bases). CDR3 sequence reads: CASSLAWGLEAFF. Here the CDR3 DNA reads TGCGCCAGCAGCCTTGCTTGGGGACTTGAAGCTTTCTTT.